The 30 T cell receptor beta chains below were found in one sample sequenced in a study of vaccination and CD4 T cells after COVID-19 (dated 2022 in TCRdb). Their cognate antigens are unknown. Libraries were constructed by PCR. Sequencing took place on an Illumina iSeq 100. TCR sequencing of DNA from cultured CD4+ T cells used the Oncomine TCR Beta short-read assay at the Johns Hopkins FTIC core. TCRdb redid the processing of the public reads, applying fastp at Q25 and MiXCR, and retained in-frame beta chains. Here each entry gathers all rows of one CDR3 protein and keeps the most common genes and DNA. In all, the sample holds over 7,500 distinct CDR3 sequences, and around 60% of those were seen once. Less than 35% of the sample lies in the top ten. The treatment or condition label here, explained by the study, means: roughly 10-day PBMC culture with coronavirus spike peptide pools or control peptides (ViraFEST assay).

Sequences were obtained from CD4+ T cells from blood, cultured in vitro. The receptors derive from a human donor who had recovered from COVID-19.

This chain joins TRBV18 and TRBJ1-2; 10 nucleotides match TRBD1. The CDR3 consists of 17 residues. V trimming: 3 bases; J trimming: 8 bases; junction bases outside the gene matches: 15. The germline gives CDR1 KGHSH, CDR2 LQKENI. CDR3: CASSPYREDRGRWGYTF. Here the CDR3 DNA reads TGTGCCAGCTCACCCTACCGAGAAGACAGGGGGCGTTGGGGCTACACCTTC.

The V call is TRBV30, the J call TRBJ1-2; 9 bases align to TRBD1. V gave up 8 bases and J gave up 4 bases; unmatched junction bases: 11. CDR3 size: 14 residues. The germline gives CDR1 GTSNPN, CDR2 SVGIG (reference sequence). CDR3 DNA sequence: TGTGCCCAATCTCGGACAGGGGCGAGCTATGGCTACACCTTC. This gives the protein CAQSRTGASYGYTF.

The chain combines TRBV5-6 with TRBJ1-1; D perhaps matches TRBD1 (5 bases). V was cut by 3 bases and J by 5 bases, with 17 bases left in between. The CDR3 consists of 15 residues. CDR1 and CDR2 from the germline V gene are SGHDT and YYEEEE. In DNA form, the CDR3 reads TGTGCCAGCAGCTCCGGCCCGAGAGAGGGGACTGAAGCTTTCTTT. This sequence encodes CASSSGPREGTEAFF.

CDR3 nucleotide sequence: TGTGCCAGCAGGGGGACAAGCAATCAGCCCCAGCATTTT. This codes for CASRGTSNQPQHF. The chain uses TRBV2 and TRBJ1-5, with D perhaps matching TRBD1 (6 bases). Per the germline V gene, CDR1 is SNHLY and CDR2 is FYNNEI. V was trimmed by 6 bases and J by 1 base, leaving 7 bases between them. The CDR3 is 13 residues long.

This clonotype showed up just a few times. Here the CDR3 DNA reads TGTGCCAGCGGAGGAGAGAACACTGAAGCTTTCTTT. It yields the protein CASGGENTEAFF. The chain links TRBV11-3 to TRBJ1-1; D gene unclear. Trimming took 8 bases from V and 1 from J, leaving 8 bases between them. CDR1 and CDR2 from the germline V gene are SGHNT and YENEEA. This CDR3 has 12 residues.

The gene calls are TRBV30 and TRBJ2-5; D gene uncertain. Per germline, CDR1 GTSNPN and CDR2 SVGIG (reference sequence). The CDR3 spans 11 residues. Trimming cost V 0 bases and J 4 bases, with 3 bases left between them. In DNA form, the CDR3 reads TGTGCCTGGAGTGTACTAGAGACCCAGTACTTC. Residues: CAWSVLETQYF.

The chain recombines TRBV10-3 with TRBJ2-5, with a weak D call TRBD1 (6 bases). Looked up from germline, CDR1 is ENHRY and CDR2 is SYGVKD. V was clipped by 2 bases and J by 4 bases, with 17 bases between them. The length of the CDR3 is 16 residues. The CDR3 spells CAISETNPGAGETQYF. In nucleotides, the CDR3 is TGTGCCATCAGTGAGACGAATCCAGGGGCGGGAGAGACCCAGTACTTC.

The chain joins TRBV19 to TRBJ1-2, with TRBD1 matching over 8 bases. There are 13 residues in the CDR3. Germline CDR1 reads LNHDA; CDR2 reads SQIVND (reference sequence). V dropped 6 bases and J dropped 3; count of bases not matched to a gene: 3. This CDR3 reads CASSEQGDYGYTF. CDR3 DNA sequence: TGTGCCAGTAGCGAACAGGGGGACTATGGCTACACCTTC.

A few counts support this clonotype. This chain links TRBV7-9 with TRBJ2-1; weak D call: TRBD2 (7 bases). V lost 3 bases, J lost 6 bases, and 15 bases lay in between. The CDR3 contains 15 residues. The germline V gene encodes CDR1 SEHNR and CDR2 FQNEAQ (reference sequence). CDR3 in DNA: TGTGCCAGCAGCTTCGCGGGGGCGCGGGGCAATGAGCAGTTCTTC. Encoded protein: CASSFAGARGNEQFF.

V gene TRBV19 combines with J gene TRBJ1-2, with TRBD1 identical over 11 bases. CDR3 size: 16 residues. The V segment lost 7 bases and the J segment 1 base; nucleotides outside the gene matches: 8. In germline, CDR1 is LNHDA, CDR2 SQIVND (reference sequence). The CDR3 nucleotides are TGTGCCAGTACCACGGACAGGGGGCTAAATAACTATGGCTACACCTTC. Translating it yields CASTTDRGLNNYGYTF.

This clonotype was counted a single time. The J gene is TRBJ1-5, the V gene TRBV20-1; perhaps TRBD1 as D (6 bases). Germline assignment: CDR1 DFQATT and CDR2 SNEGSKA (reference sequence). V was trimmed by 3 bases and J by 5 bases, leaving 17 bases between them. This CDR3 spans 15 amino acids. This CDR3 reads CSASSGGLIYQPQHF. CDR3 coding DNA: TGCAGTGCTAGTTCCGGGGGCCTGATCTATCAGCCCCAGCATTTT.

The genes are TRBV7-3 and TRBJ1-1; no firm D call. Germline V CDR1 and CDR2: SGHTA, FQGTGA. V was trimmed by 2 bases and J by 1 base, leaving 5 bases between them. The CDR3 totals 13 residues. The CDR3 loop reads CASSLSGNTEAFF. The DNA for the CDR3 is TGTGCCAGCAGCTTATCAGGGAACACTGAAGCTTTCTTT. Looking up the rest from reference TRBV7-3 and TRBJ1-1 gives the full variable domain: GAGVSQTPSNKVTEKGKYVELRCDPISGHTALYWYRQSLGQGPEFLIYFQGTGAADDSGLPNDRFFAVRPEGSVSTLKIQRTERGDSAVYLCASSLSGNTEAFFGQGTRLTVV.

This clonotype showed up just a few times. V gene TRBV20-1 combines with J gene TRBJ1-5; D is ambiguous. V gave up 2 bases and J gave up 6 bases, with 20 bases separating them. Germline V gene data show CDR1 as DFQATT and CDR2 as SNEGSKA (reference sequence). The CDR3 totals 16 residues. CDR3 nucleotides: TGCAGTGCTAGAAACCGGGAGACCTTCTTCGGTCAGCCCCAGCATTTT. This encodes CSARNRETFFGQPQHF.

This clonotype was counted between two and nine times. This chain links TRBV7-3 with TRBJ2-7; D is possibly TRBD2 (6 bases). CDR1 SGHTA and CDR2 FQGTGA come from the germline V gene. CDR3 length: 13 residues. Deletions cut 5 bases from V and 7 bases from J, with 15 bases between. Written as DNA, the CDR3 is TGTGCCAGCAGCCCTAACTGGGGGAGGGAGCAGTACTTC. Its translation is CASSPNWGREQYF.

The gene calls are TRBV15 and TRBJ2-2; tentative D call: TRBD1 (5 bases). This CDR3 is built from 16 residues. V was clipped by 3 bases and J by 6 bases, with 17 bases between them. In germline, CDR1 is LNHNV, CDR2 YYDKDF (reference sequence). DNA for the CDR3: TGTGCCACCAGCAGGGACAATGTAGGCAGCTCCGGGGAGCTGTTTTTT. It is translated as CATSRDNVGSSGELFF.

The chain joins TRBV30 to TRBJ2-7, with D perhaps assigned TRBD1 or TRBD2 (5 bases each). The germline V and J ends were trimmed by 0 bases and 0 bases, with 9 bases remaining between them. The length of the CDR3 is 14 residues. Germline V gene data show CDR1 as GTSNPN and CDR2 as SVGIG (reference sequence). In nucleotides, the CDR3 is TGTGCCTGGAGTGTCAAGGGGAGCTCCTACGAGCAGTACTTC. Amino acids: CAWSVKGSSYEQYF.

This clonotype was seen a single time. The chain joins TRBV10-3 to TRBJ1-6, with D uncertain. This CDR3 is built from 13 residues. Trimming left V 11 bases short and J 13 bases short, with 21 bases between. Germline V gives CDR1 ENHRY, CDR2 SYGVKD. The CDR3 DNA reads TGTGCCGGGTCGGACGGTCTATTATCGCCCCTCCACTTT. As protein: CAGSDGLLSPLHF.

The CDR3 loop is CASSLERNTEAFF. CDR3 coding DNA: TGTGCCAGCAGCTTAGAGAGGAACACTGAAGCTTTCTTT. The rearrangement uses TRBV11-3 and TRBJ1-1, with no clear D. The CDR3 covers 13 residues. Germline values: CDR1 SGHNT, CDR2 YENEEA. The V end lost 0 bases, the J end lost 1 base, and 3 bases lay between the germline ends.

The chain uses TRBV30 and TRBJ1-2, with D unresolved. V was shortened by 2 bases and J by 2 bases, with 9 bases between the two germline ends. The CDR3 has 13 amino acids. Germline V gives CDR1 GTSNPN, CDR2 SVGIG (reference sequence). This CDR3 is CAWSQFRNYGYTF. Written as DNA, the CDR3 is TGTGCCTGGAGTCAATTCAGGAACTATGGCTACACCTTC. Drawing the rest from reference TRBV30 and TRBJ1-2, the complete variable domain is SQTIHQWPATLVQPVGSPLSLECTVEGTSNPNLYWYRQAAGRGLQLLFYSVGIGQISSEVPQNLSASRPQDRQFILSSKKLLLSDSGFYLCAWSQFRNYGYTFGSGTRLTVV.

This clonotype was counted between two and nine times. The CDR3 DNA follows: TGCAGTGCTAGAGAGCTAGCGGGAGGGCCAGTGTCCTACGAGCAGTACTTC. Residues: CSARELAGGPVSYEQYF. The chain couples TRBV20-1 to TRBJ2-7; 12 bases are shared with TRBD2. V shed 0 bases, J shed 1 base, and the junction held 7 bases outside the gene matches. The CDR3 extends over 17 amino acids. Germline V gives CDR1 DFQATT, CDR2 SNEGSKA (reference sequence).

The chain recombines TRBV7-3 with TRBJ1-1; 8 positions match TRBD1. The length of the CDR3 is 17 residues. J gave up 8 bases and V 0 bases, and 14 bases lay outside the gene matches. Germline V CDR1 and CDR2: SGHTA, FQGTGA. The CDR3 bases are TGTGCCAGCAGCTTAACGGGAGGGACAGGTGCGCAGGGGGAAGCTTTCTTT. It is translated as CASSLTGGTGAQGEAFF.

V and J are TRBV7-3 and TRBJ1-5; 7 nucleotides match TRBD1. This CDR3 comprises 15 residues. Germline assignment: CDR1 SGHTA and CDR2 FQGTGA. V lost 5 bases and J lost 4; bases outside the gene matches: 8. DNA of the CDR3: TGTGCCAGCAGCCCCGGCAGGGGGTTGAATCAGCCCCAGCATTTT. It yields the protein CASSPGRGLNQPQHF.

V is TRBV20-1 and J is TRBJ1-5; TRBD1 agrees at 9 bases. The germline V gene has CDR1 DFQATT and CDR2 SNEGSKA (reference sequence). Trimming took 3 bases from V and 1 from J; bases not matched to a gene: 7. The CDR3 length is 16 residues. CDR3 in amino acids: CSARPRQGDSNQPQHF. CDR3 coding DNA: TGCAGTGCTAGGCCTAGACAGGGGGACAGCAATCAGCCCCAGCATTTT.

The gene calls are TRBV27 and TRBJ2-1; D not certain. The V end was cut by 4 bases, the J end by 9 bases, with 16 bases between. CDR1 and CDR2 (germline): MNHEY, SMNVEV (reference sequence). This CDR3 is built from 14 residues. The CDR3 protein is CASSYQTRHGEQFF. The DNA for the CDR3 is TGTGCCAGCAGTTACCAGACCCGCCACGGTGAGCAGTTCTTC.

The chain uses TRBV24-1 and TRBJ2-1; 11 nucleotides line up with TRBD1. The CDR3 contains 16 residues. The J segment lost 3 bases and the V segment lost 5 bases, leaving 5 bases of the junction unmatched. The germline V gene encodes CDR1 KGHDR and CDR2 SFDVKD. CDR3 residues: CATSVAGTGGYNEQFF. Written as DNA, the CDR3 is TGTGCCACCAGTGTCGCCGGGACAGGGGGCTACAATGAGCAGTTCTTC.

This clonotype was recorded a few times. J is TRBJ1-1 and V is TRBV4-3, with D unclear. The germline CDR1 and CDR2 sequences are LGHNA and YSLEER. The CDR3 sequence is 14 residues long. Trimming shortened V by 1 base and J by 5 bases, and 11 bases separated the two germline ends. This CDR3 reads CASSQGLMWTEAFF. CDR3 in DNA: TGCGCCAGCAGCCAAGGACTGATGTGGACTGAAGCTTTCTTT.

This clonotype rates as medium-sized. This rearrangement joins TRBV20-1 to TRBJ1-5; D unresolved. Germline CDR1 is DFQATT and CDR2 is SNEGSKA (reference sequence). Trimming shortened V by 4 bases and J by 2 bases, and 6 bases separated the two germline ends. The CDR3 extends over 12 amino acids. Here the CDR3 reads CSANSGNQPQHF. Written as DNA, the CDR3 is TGCAGTGCTAACTCTGGCAATCAGCCCCAGCATTTT.

This chain connects TRBV7-9 to TRBJ1-6; 8 bases map to TRBD1. Germline CDR1 SEHNR, CDR2 FQNEAQ (reference sequence). Losses at the gene ends were 2 bases for V and 5 bases for J; bases not matched to a gene: 5. The CDR3 has 16 residues. The CDR3 DNA is TGTGCCAGCAGCTTAAGGGACAGGTCAAATAATTCACCCCTCCACTTT. Protein product: CASSLRDRSNNSPLHF.

This clonotype was counted between two and nine times. The chain uses TRBV7-6 and TRBJ2-3; 10 nucleotides line up with TRBD2. Germline values: CDR1 SGHVS, CDR2 FNYEAQ. The CDR3 has 17 amino acids. V trimming: 5 bases; J trimming: 4 bases; junction bases outside the gene matches: 12. CDR3 residues: CASSPRRAGGVSDTQYF. As DNA, the CDR3 is TGTGCCAGCAGCCCTAGGAGAGCGGGAGGGGTCTCAGATACGCAGTATTTT.

V gene TRBV20-1 combines with J gene TRBJ1-2; D not certain. The CDR3 is 12 residues long. Germline V gives CDR1 DFQATT, CDR2 SNEGSKA (reference sequence). The V gene lost 0 bases and the J gene lost 3 bases, with 5 bases spanning the gap. The CDR3 DNA reads as TGCAGTGCTAGAGAGGACCACTATGGCTACACCTTC. Translating gives CSAREDHYGYTF.